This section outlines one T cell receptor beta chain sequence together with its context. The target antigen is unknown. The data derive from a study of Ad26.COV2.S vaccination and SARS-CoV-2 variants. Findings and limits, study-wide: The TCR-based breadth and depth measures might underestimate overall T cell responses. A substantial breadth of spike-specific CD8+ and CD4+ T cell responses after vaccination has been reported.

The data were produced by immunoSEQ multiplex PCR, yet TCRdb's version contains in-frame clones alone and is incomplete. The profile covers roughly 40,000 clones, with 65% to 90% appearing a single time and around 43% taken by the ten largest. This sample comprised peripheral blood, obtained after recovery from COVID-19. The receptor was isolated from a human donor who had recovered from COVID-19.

The CDR3 bases are TGTGCCAGTAGTACGTACCCTGAAGATACGCAGTATTTT. Translation gives CASSTYPEDTQYF. The rearrangement joins TRBV19 to TRBJ2-3; no clear D. The CDR3 consists of 13 residues. The germline V gene has CDR1 LNHDA and CDR2 SQIVND (reference sequence). The V gene lost 4 bases and the J gene lost 5 bases, with 10 bases spanning the gap. The entire variable domain, with the rest obtained from reference TRBV19 and TRBJ2-3, is as follows: DGGITQSPKYLFRKEGQNVTLSCEQNLNHDAMYWYRQDPGQGLRLIYYSQIVNDFQKGDIAEGYSVSREKKESFPLTVTSAQKNPTAFYLCASSTYPEDTQYFGPGTRLTVL.